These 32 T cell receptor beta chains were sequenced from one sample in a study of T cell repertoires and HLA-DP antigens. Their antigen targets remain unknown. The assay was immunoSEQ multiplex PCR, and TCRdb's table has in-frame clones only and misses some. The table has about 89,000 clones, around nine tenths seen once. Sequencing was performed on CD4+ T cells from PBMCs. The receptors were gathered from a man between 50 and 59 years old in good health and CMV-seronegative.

This CDR3 reads CASSEYSGRPRNEQFF. Here the CDR3 DNA reads TGTGCCAGCAGTGAATATAGCGGGAGGCCGCGGAATGAGCAGTTCTTC. The chain links TRBV27 to TRBJ2-1; 10 bases map to TRBD2. The V segment lost 5 bases and the J segment 7 bases; nucleotides outside the gene matches: 11. CDR1 is MNHEY, CDR2 SMNVEV, per germline (reference sequence). CDR3 length: 16 amino acids.

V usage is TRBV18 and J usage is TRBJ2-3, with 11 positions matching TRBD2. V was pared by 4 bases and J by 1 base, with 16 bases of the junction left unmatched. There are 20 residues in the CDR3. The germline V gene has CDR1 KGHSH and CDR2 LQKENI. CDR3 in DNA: TGTGCCAGCTCACGAAGACTAGCGGGATTTGAGGGAGGGGGCACAGATACGCAGTATTTT. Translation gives CASSRRLAGFEGGGTDTQYF.

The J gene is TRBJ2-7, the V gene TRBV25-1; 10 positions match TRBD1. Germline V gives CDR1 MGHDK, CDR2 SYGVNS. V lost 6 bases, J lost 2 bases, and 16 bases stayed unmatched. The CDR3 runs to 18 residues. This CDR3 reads CASSDPRQGASGAYEQYF. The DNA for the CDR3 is TGTGCCAGCAGCGACCCACGACAGGGGGCGTCGGGGGCCTACGAGCAGTACTTC.

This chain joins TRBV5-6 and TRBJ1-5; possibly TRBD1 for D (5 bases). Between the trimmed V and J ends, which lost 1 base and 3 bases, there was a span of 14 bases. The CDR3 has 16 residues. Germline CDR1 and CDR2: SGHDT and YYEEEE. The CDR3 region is CASSLFLGPINQPQHF. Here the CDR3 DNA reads TGTGCCAGCAGCTTGTTTCTGGGGCCGATCAATCAGCCCCAGCATTTT.

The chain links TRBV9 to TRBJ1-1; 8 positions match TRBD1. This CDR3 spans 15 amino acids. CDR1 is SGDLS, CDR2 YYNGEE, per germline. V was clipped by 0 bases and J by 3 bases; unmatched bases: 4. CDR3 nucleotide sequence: TGTGCCAGCAGCGTAGCTCAGGGGGCAGACACTGAAGCTTTCTTT. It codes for CASSVAQGADTEAFF. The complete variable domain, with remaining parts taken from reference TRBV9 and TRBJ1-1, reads DSGVTQTPKHLITATGQRVTLRCSPRSGDLSVYWYQQSLDQGLQFLIQYYNGEERAKGNILERFSAQQFPDLHSELNLSSLELGDSALYFCASSVAQGADTEAFFGQGTRLTVV.

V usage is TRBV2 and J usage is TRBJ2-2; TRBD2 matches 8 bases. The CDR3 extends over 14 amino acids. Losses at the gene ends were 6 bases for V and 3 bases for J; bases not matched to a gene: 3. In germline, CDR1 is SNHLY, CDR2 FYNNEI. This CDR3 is CASRGLVDTGELFF. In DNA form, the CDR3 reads TGTGCCAGCAGGGGACTAGTGGACACCGGGGAGCTGTTTTTT.

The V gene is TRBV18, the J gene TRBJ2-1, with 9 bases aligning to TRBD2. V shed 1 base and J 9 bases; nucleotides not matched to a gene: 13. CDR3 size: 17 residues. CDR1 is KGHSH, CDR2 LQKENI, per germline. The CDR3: CASSPLAGVIKYPEQFF. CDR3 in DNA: TGTGCCAGCTCACCACTAGCGGGAGTAATAAAGTACCCTGAGCAGTTCTTC.

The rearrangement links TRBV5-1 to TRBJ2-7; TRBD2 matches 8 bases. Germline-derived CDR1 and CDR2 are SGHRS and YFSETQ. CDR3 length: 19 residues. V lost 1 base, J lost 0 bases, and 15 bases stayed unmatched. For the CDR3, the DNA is TGCGCCAGCAGCTTGAGTTCGGATATCCTAGCGGGTTCCTCCTACGAGCAGTACTTC. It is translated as CASSLSSDILAGSSYEQYF.

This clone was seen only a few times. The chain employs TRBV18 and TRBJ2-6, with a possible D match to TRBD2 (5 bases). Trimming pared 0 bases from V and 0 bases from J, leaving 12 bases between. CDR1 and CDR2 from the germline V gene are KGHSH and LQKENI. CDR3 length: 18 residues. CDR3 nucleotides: TGTGCCAGCTCACCACCAGGACGGGGAAGCTCTGGGGCCAACGTCCTGACTTTC. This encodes CASSPPGRGSSGANVLTF.

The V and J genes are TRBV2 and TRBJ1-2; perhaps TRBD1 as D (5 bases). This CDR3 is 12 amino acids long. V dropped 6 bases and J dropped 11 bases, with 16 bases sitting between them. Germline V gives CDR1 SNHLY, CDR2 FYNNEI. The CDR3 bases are TGTGCCAGCAGAGGGGAACAGTTTTATTACACCTTC. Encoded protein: CASRGEQFYYTF.

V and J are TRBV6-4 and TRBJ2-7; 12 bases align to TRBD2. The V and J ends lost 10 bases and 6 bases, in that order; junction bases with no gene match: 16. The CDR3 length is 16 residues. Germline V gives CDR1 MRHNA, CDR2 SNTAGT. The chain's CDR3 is CANTPPLAGGLGEQYF. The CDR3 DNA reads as TGTGCCAACACCCCCCCTCTAGCGGGAGGGCTGGGCGAGCAGTACTTC.

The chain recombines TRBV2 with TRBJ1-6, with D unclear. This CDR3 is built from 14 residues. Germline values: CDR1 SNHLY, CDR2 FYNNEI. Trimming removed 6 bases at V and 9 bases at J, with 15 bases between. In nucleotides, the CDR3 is TGTGCCAGCAGCCCTCGGGGTAGCGGTTCACCCCTCCACTTT. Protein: CASSPRGSGSPLHF.

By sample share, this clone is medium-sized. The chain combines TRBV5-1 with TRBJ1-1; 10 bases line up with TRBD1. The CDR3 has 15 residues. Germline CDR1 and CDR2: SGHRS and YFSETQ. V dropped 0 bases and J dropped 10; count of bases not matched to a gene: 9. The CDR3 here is CASSLATGGPRGAFF. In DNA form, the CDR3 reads TGCGCCAGCAGCTTGGCGACAGGGGGCCCTCGGGGAGCTTTCTTT.

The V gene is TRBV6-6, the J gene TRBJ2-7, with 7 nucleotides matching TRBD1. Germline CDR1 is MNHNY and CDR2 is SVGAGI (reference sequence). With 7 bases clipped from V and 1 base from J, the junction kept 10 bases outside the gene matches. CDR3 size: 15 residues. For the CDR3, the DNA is TGTGCCAGCACCTTCGACAGGGACCTTTCCTACGAGCAGTACTTC. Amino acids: CASTFDRDLSYEQYF.

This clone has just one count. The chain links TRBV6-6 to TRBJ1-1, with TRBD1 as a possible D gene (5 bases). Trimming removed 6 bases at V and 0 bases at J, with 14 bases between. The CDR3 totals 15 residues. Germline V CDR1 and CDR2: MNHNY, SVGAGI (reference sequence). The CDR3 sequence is CASRILGRVNTEAFF. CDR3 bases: TGTGCCAGCAGGATCCTGGGACGGGTGAACACTGAAGCTTTCTTT.

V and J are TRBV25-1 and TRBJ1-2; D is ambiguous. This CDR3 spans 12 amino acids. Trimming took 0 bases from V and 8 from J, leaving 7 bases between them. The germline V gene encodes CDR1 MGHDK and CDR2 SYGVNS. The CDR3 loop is CASSEYGSGYTF. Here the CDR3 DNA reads TGTGCCAGCAGTGAATATGGTTCGGGCTACACCTTC.

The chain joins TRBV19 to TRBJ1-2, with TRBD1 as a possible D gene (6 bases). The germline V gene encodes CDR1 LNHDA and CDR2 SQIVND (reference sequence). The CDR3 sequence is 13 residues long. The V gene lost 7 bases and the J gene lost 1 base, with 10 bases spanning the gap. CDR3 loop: CASNPDSNYGYTF. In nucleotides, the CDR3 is TGTGCCAGTAATCCGGACAGTAACTATGGCTACACCTTC.

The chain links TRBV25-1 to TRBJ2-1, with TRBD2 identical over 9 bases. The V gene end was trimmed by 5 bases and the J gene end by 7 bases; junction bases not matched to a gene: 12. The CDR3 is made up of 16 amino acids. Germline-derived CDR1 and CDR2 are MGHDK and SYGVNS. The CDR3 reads CASSPGGSGGLNEQFF. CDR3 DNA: TGTGCCAGCAGTCCCGGGGGTAGCGGGGGTCTAAATGAGCAGTTCTTC.

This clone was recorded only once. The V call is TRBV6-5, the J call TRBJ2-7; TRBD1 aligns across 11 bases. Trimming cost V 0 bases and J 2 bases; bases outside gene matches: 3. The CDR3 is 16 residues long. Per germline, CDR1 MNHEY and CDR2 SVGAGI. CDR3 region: CASSYSRTGGTYEQYF. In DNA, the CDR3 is TGTGCCAGCAGTTACTCTCGGACAGGGGGCACCTACGAGCAGTACTTC.

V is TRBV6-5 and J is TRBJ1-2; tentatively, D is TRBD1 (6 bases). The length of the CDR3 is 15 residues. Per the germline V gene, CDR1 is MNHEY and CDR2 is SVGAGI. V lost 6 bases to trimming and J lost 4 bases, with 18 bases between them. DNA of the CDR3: TGTGCCAGCAGGCCTTCGGGGGCCAATAGCTATGGCTACACCTTC. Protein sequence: CASRPSGANSYGYTF.

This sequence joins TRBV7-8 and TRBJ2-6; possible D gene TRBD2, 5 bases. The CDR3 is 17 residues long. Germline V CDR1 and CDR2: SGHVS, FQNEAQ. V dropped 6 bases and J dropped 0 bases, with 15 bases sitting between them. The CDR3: CASRPRGGNSGANVLTF. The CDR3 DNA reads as TGTGCCAGCAGGCCTCGAGGAGGCAACTCTGGGGCCAACGTCCTGACTTTC. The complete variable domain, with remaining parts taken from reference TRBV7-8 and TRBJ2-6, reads GAGVSQSPRYKVAKRGQDVALRCDPISGHVSLFWYQQALGQGPEFLTYFQNEAQLDKSGLPSDRFFAERPEGSVSTLKIQRTQQEDSAVYLCASRPRGGNSGANVLTFGAGSRLTVL.

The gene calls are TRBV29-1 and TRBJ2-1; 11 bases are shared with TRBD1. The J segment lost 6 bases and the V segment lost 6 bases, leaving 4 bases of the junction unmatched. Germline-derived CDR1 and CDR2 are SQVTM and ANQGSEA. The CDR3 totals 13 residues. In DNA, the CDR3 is TGCAGCGTAGGGACAGGGGGGGTCAATGAGCAGTTCTTC. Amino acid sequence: CSVGTGGVNEQFF.

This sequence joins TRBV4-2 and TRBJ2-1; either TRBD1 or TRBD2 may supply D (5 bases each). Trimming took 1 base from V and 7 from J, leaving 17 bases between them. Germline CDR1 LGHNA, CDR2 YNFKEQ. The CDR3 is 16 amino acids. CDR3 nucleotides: TGTGCCAGCAGCCAAGGAGGGGACCTCCGGGGAAATGAGCAGTTCTTC. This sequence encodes CASSQGGDLRGNEQFF.

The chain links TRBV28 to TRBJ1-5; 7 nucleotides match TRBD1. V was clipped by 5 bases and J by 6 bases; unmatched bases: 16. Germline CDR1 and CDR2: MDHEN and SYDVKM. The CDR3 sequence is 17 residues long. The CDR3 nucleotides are TGTGCCAGCAGTGGCCCGATTGACAGGGTAGAATTTCAGCCCCAGCATTTT. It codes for CASSGPIDRVEFQPQHF.

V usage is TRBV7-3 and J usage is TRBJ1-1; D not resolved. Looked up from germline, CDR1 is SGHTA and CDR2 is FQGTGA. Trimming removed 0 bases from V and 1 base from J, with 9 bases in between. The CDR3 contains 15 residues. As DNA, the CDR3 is TGTGCCAGCAGCTTAACGGTGGGAGAGAACACTGAAGCTTTCTTT. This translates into CASSLTVGENTEAFF.

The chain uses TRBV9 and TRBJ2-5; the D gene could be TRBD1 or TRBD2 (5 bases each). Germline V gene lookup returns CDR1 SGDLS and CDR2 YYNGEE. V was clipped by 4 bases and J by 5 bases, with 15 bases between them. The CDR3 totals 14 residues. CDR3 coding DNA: TGTGCCAGCAGCTCTCCGGGACCGGGGGAGACCCAGTACTTC. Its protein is CASSSPGPGETQYF.

Here the CDR3 reads CASSSLASGRASGNQYF. As DNA, the CDR3 is TGTGCCAGCAGCTCCCTGGCTAGCGGGAGGGCCTCCGGAAATCAGTACTTC. The chain recombines TRBV7-2 with TRBJ2-4; TRBD2 aligns across 12 bases. This CDR3 is built from 17 residues. Trimming took 4 bases from V and 12 from J; bases not matched to a gene: 16. The V gene's germline CDR1 is SGHTA and CDR2 FQGNSA.

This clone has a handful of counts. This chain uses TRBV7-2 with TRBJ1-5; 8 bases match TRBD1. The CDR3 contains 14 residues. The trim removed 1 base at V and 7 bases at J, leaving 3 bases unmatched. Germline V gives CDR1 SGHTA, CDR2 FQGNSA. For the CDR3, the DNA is TGTGCCAGCAGCTTAGGGACAGGGTGGCAGCCCCAGCATTTT. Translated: CASSLGTGWQPQHF.

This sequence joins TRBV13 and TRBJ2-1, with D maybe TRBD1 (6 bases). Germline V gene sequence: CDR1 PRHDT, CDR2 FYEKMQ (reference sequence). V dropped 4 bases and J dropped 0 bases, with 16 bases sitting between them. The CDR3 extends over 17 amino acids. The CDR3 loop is CASSSSQGFSSYNEQFF. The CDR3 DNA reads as TGTGCCAGCAGCTCAAGTCAGGGGTTTAGCTCCTACAATGAGCAGTTCTTC.

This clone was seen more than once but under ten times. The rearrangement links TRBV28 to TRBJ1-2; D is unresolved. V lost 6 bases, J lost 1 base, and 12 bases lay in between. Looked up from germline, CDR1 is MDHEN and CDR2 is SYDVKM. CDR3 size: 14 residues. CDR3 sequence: CASSLANINYGYTF. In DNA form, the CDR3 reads TGTGCCAGCAGCCTAGCGAACATTAACTATGGCTACACCTTC.

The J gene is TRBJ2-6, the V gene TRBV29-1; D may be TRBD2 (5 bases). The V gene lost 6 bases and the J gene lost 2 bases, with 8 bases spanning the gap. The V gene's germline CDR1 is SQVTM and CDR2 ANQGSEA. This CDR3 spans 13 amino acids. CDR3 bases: TGCAGCGTGCGAGGGACTGGGGCCAACGTCCTGACTTTC. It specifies CSVRGTGANVLTF.

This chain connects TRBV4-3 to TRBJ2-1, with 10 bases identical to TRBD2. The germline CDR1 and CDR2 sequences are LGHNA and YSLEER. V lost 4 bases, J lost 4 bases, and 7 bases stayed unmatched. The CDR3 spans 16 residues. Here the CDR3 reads CASSPSLAGAYNEQFF. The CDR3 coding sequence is TGCGCCAGCAGCCCTAGTCTAGCGGGAGCTTACAATGAGCAGTTCTTC.